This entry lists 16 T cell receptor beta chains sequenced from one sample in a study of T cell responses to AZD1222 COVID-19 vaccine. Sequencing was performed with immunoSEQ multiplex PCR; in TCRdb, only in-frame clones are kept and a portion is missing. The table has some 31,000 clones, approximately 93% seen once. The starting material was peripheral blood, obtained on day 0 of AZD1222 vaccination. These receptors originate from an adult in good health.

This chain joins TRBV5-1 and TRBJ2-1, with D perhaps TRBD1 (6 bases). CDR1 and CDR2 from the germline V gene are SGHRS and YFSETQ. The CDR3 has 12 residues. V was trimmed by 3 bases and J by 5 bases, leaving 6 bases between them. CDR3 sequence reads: CASSWDNNEQFF. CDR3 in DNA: TGCGCCAGCAGCTGGGACAACAATGAGCAGTTCTTC.

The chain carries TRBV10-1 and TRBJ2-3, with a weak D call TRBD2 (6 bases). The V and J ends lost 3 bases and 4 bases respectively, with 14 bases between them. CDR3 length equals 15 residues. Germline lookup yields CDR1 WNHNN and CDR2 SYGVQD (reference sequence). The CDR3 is CASSERRGVPDTQYF. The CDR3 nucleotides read TGCGCCAGCAGTGAAAGGCGGGGTGTACCAGATACGCAGTATTTT.

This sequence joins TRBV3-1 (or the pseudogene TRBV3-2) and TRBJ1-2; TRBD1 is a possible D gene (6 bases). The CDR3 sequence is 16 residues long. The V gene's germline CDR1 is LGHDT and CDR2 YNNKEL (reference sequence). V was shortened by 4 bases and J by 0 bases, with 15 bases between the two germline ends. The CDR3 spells CASSPRSGASNYGYTF. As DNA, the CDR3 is TGTGCCAGCAGCCCTCGGTCAGGGGCCTCTAACTATGGCTACACCTTC.

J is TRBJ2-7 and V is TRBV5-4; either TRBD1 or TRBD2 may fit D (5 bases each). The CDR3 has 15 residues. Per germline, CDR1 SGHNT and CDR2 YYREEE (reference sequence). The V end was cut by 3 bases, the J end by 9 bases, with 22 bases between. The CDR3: CASSSRGKIPKGQYF. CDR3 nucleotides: TGTGCCAGCAGCTCTCGGGGCAAGATTCCAAAAGGGCAGTACTTC.

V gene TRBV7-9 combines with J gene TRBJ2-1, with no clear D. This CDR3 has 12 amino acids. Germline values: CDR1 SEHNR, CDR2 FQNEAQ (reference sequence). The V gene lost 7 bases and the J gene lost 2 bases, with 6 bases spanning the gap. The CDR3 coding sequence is TGTGCCAGCACCCCGGCCTACAATGAGCAGTTCTTC. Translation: CASTPAYNEQFF.

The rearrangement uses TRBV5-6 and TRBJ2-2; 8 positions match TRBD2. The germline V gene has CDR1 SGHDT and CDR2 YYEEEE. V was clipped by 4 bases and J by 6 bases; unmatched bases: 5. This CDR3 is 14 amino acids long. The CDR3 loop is CASSHGGAPGELFF. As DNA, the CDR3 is TGTGCCAGCAGCCACGGGGGGGCCCCCGGGGAGCTGTTTTTT.

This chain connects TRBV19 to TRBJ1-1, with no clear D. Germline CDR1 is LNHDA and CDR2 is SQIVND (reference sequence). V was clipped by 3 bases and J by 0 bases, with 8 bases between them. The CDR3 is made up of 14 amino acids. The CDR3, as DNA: TGTGCCAGTAGTATCTCTAGCATGAACACTGAAGCTTTCTTT. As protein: CASSISSMNTEAFF.

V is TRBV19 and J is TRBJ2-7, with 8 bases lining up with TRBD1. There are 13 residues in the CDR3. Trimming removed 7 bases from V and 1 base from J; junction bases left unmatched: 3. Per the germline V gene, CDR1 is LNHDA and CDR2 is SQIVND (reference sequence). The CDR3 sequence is CASNNRGSYEQYF. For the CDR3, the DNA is TGTGCCAGTAATAACAGGGGGTCCTACGAGCAGTACTTC. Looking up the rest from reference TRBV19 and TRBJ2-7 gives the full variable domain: DGGITQSPKYLFRKEGQNVTLSCEQNLNHDAMYWYRQDPGQGLRLIYYSQIVNDFQKGDIAEGYSVSREKKESFPLTVTSAQKNPTAFYLCASNNRGSYEQYFGPGTRLTVT.

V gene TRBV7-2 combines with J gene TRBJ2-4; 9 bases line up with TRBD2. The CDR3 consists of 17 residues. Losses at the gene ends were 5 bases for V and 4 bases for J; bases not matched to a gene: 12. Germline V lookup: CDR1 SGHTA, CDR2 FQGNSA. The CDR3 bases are TGTGCCAGCAGCCCAGGGGGTAGCGGGAGACGGAAAAACATTCAGTACTTC. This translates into CASSPGGSGRRKNIQYF.

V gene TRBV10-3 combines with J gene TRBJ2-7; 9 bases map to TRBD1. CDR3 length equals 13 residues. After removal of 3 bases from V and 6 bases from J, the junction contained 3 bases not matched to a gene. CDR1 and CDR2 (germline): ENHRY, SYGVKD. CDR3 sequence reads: CAISEQGAGEQYF. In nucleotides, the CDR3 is TGTGCCATCAGTGAACAGGGGGCCGGCGAGCAGTACTTC.

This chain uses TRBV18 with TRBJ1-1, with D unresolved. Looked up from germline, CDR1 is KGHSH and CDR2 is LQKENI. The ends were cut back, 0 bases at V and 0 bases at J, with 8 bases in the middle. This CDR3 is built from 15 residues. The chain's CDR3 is CASSPPAGMNTEAFF. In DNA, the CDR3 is TGTGCCAGCTCACCACCCGCAGGTATGAACACTGAAGCTTTCTTT.

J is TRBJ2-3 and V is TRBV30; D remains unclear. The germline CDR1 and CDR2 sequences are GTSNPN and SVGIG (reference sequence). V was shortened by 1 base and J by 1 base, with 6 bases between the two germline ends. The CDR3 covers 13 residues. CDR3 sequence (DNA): TGTGCCTGGAGTGCGGCGGGCACAGATACGCAGTATTTT. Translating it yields CAWSAAGTDTQYF.

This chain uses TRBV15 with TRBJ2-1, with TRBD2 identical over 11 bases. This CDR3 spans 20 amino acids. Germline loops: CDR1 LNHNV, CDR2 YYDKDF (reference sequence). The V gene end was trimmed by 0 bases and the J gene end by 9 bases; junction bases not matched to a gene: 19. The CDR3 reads CATSRDGSLIAGGSFGEQFF. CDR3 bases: TGTGCCACCAGCAGAGATGGGAGCTTGATAGCGGGAGGGTCCTTCGGTGAGCAGTTCTTC.

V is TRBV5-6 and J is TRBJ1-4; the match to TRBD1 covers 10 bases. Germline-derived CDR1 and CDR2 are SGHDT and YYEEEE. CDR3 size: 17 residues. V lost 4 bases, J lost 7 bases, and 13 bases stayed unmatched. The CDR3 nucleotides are TGTGCCAGCAGCCTAGACCGCCCGGGACAGGGGAGTGAAAAACTGTTTTTT. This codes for CASSLDRPGQGSEKLFF.

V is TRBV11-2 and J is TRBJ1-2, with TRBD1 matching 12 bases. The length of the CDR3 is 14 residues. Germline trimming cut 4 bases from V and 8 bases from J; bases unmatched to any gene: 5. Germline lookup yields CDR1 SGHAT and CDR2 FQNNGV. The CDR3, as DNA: TGTGCCAGCAGCTCGGGACAGGGGGCCTGGGGCTACACCTTC. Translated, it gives CASSSGQGAWGYTF.

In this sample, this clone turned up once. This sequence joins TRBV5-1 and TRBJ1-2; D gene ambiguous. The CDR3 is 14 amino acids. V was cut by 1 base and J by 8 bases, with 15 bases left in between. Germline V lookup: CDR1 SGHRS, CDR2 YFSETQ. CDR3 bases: TGCGCCAGCAGCTTGTGGGTAGGCCGGAAGGGCTACACCTTC. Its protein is CASSLWVGRKGYTF.